The present entry profiles one T cell receptor beta chain with its context. Its cognate antigen is unknown. J gave up 2 bases and V 3 bases, and 8 bases lay outside the gene matches. Germline CDR1 is SGHVS and CDR2 is FQNEAQ. The length of the CDR3 is 17 residues. TCRdb used MiXCR to reprocess the RT-PCR reads, holding one entry per CDR3 protein. The table includes more than 700,000 distinct CDR3 sequences, approximately 21% detected once. The data originate from a study of response to subunit inactivated influenza vaccine. General study points: Few additional T cells are recruited per seasonal influenza vaccination, authors suggested.

The sequence was obtained from a man in his fifties or sixties who received an inactivated influenza vaccine. Sequenced here: PBMCs from blood, sampled 4 to 6 days after vaccination. This sequence joins TRBV7-8 and TRBJ2-1; 9 nucleotides align to TRBD2. The CDR3 reads CASSLTGGGATYNEQFF. In nucleotides, the CDR3 is TGTGCCAGCAGCTTGACCGGCGGGGGGGCGACCTACAATGAGCAGTTCTTC.